The next 5 T cell receptor beta chains were all read from a single sample in a study of vaccination effects on CD4 cells after COVID-19. Under the ViraFEST assay, PBMC were stimulated with viral peptide pools so that antigen-specific CD4+ T cells expanded. Sequencing was performed afterwards. Investigators separated out CD4+ T cells once about eleven days of culture had passed. Each participant was administered two doses of either the BNT162b2 or the mRNA-1273 vaccine. The antigens these receptors bind are not known. Repertoires were generated with immunoSEQ multiplex PCR, while TCRdb's copy carries only in-frame clones and drops some. The sample lists 25,000 to 30,000 clones; roughly 80% were seen once. Specimen: CD4+ T cells from PBMCs cultured with SARS-CoV-2 spike peptides, collected after COVID-19 vaccination. The source of these receptors is a human donor who received a COVID-19 vaccine. Some clones in this sample may be carry-over from other donors' samples.

This chain uses TRBV6-5 with TRBJ2-5; 9 bases are shared with TRBD1. The V segment lost 4 bases and the J segment 4 bases; nucleotides outside the gene matches: 10. Germline CDR1 is MNHEY and CDR2 is SVGAGI. The CDR3 is 16 amino acids. CDR3 protein: CASSSPSGTGRETQYF. CDR3 bases: TGTGCCAGCAGTTCGCCCTCCGGGACAGGGAGAGAGACCCAGTACTTC.

In nucleotides, the CDR3 is TGCGCCAGCAGCTTGGGGGCCAGCCCTCGGGAGACCCAGTACTTC. Residues: CASSLGASPRETQYF. The J gene is TRBJ2-5, the V gene TRBV5-1, with D uncertain. The CDR3 extends over 15 amino acids. From germline, CDR1 is SGHRS and CDR2 YFSETQ. V was shortened by 0 bases and J by 5 bases, with 14 bases between the two germline ends.

V gene TRBV5-1 combines with J gene TRBJ2-5, with 9 bases fitting TRBD2. From germline, CDR1 is SGHRS and CDR2 YFSETQ. V gave up 0 bases and J gave up 5 bases; unmatched junction bases: 5. This CDR3 spans 15 amino acids. CDR3 residues: CASSLVAGDEETQYF. The CDR3 coding sequence is TGCGCCAGCAGCTTGGTAGCGGGGGACGAGGAGACCCAGTACTTC.

V usage is TRBV11-2 and J usage is TRBJ2-5; 8 bases align to TRBD2. Trimming at V came to 2 bases and at J to 5 bases, leaving 7 bases not matched to a gene. This CDR3 comprises 15 residues. Per the germline V gene, CDR1 is SGHAT and CDR2 is FQNNGV. The chain's CDR3 is CASSLFPSGGETQYF. CDR3 nucleotides: TGTGCCAGCAGCTTATTCCCCAGCGGGGGCGAGACCCAGTACTTC. Looking up the rest from reference TRBV11-2 and TRBJ2-5 gives the full variable domain: EAGVAQSPRYKIIEKRQSVAFWCNPISGHATLYWYQQILGQGPKLLIQFQNNGVVDDSQLPKDRFSAERLKGVDSTLKIQPAKLEDSAVYLCASSLFPSGGETQYFGPGTRLLVL.

This clone showed up just a few times. The chain uses TRBV5-8 and TRBJ2-1; D remains ambiguous. This CDR3 contains 13 residues. Germline lookup yields CDR1 SGHTS and CDR2 YDEGEE. V was cut by 5 bases and J by 5 bases, with 11 bases left in between. Here the CDR3 DNA reads TGTGCCAGCAGTTCTAGGCGGAACAATGAGCAGTTCTTC. Its translation is CASSSRRNNEQFF.